This T cell receptor beta chain emerged from a study of blood T cells in healthy people across ages. This clonotype was counted a few times. A sample-barcoded 5' primer and a J-beta primer mix were used in a second PCR of roughly 7 to 11 cycles. Using its own MiXCR run on the 5' RACE reads, TCRdb lists one record per CDR3 protein. The table shows some 1.8 million distinct CDR3 sequences, with roughly two fifths occurring only once. Germline values: CDR1 KGHDR, CDR2 SFDVKD. V lost 2 bases and J lost 9, with 10 bases in between. The CDR3 is made up of 13 amino acids. Sample: blood. The TCR originated in a human donor in good health. This chain links TRBV24-1 with TRBJ2-1; D call uncertain. The CDR3 loop reads CATSDSTLAEQFF. The CDR3 nucleotides read TGTGCCACCAGTGATTCAACTCTCGCTGAGCAGTTCTTC.